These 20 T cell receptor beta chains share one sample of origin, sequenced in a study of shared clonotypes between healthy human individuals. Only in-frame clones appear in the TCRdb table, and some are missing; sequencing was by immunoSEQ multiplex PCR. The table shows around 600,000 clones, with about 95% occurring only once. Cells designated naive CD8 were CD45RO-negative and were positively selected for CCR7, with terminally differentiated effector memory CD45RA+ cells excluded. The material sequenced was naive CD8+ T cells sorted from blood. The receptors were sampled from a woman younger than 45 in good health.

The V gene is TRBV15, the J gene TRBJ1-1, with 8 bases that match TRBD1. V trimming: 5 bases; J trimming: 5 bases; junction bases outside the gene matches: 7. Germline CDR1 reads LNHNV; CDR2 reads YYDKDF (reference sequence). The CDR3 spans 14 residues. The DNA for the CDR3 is TGTGCCACCAGCGCGGACAGGGTTGGGACTGAAGCTTTCTTT. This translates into CATSADRVGTEAFF.

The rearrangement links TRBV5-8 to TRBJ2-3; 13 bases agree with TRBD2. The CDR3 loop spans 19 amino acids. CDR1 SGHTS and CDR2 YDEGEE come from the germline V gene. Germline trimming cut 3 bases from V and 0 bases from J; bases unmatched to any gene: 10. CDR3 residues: CASSSWTSGSLPSTDTQYF. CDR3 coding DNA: TGTGCCAGCAGCTCTTGGACTAGCGGGAGTCTGCCGAGCACAGATACGCAGTATTTT.

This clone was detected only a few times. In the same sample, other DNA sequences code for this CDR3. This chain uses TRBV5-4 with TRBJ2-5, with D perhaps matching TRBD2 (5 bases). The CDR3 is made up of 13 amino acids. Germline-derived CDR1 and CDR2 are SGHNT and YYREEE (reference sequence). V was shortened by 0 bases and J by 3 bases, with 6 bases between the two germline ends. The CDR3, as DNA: TGTGCCAGCAGCTTGGAGAGGGAAGAGACCCAGTACTTC. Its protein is CASSLEREETQYF.

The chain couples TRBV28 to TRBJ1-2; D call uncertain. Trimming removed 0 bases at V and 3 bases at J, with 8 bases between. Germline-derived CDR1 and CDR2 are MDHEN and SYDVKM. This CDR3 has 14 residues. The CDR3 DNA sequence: TGTGCCAGCAGTTTATGGACACCAGACTATGGCTACACCTTC. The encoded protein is CASSLWTPDYGYTF.

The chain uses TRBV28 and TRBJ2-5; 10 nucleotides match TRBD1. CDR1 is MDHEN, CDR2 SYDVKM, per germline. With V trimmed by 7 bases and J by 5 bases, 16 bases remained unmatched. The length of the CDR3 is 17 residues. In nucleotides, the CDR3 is TGTGCCAGCAAACTCCCCCCGACAGGGGGCGGTGGGGAGACCCAGTACTTC. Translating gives CASKLPPTGGGGETQYF. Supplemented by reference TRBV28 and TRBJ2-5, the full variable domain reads DVKVTQSSRYLVKRTGEKVFLECVQDMDHENMFWYRQDPGLGLRLIYFSYDVKMKEKGDIPEGYSVSREKKERFSLILESASTNQTSMYLCASKLPPTGGGGETQYFGPGTRLLVL.

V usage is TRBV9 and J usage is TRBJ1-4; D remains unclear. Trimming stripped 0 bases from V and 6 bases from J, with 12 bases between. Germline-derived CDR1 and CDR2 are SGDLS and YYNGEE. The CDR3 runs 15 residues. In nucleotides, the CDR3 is TGTGCCAGCAGCGTAGGAGGCGCGTTGGATGAAAAACTGTTTTTT. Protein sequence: CASSVGGALDEKLFF.

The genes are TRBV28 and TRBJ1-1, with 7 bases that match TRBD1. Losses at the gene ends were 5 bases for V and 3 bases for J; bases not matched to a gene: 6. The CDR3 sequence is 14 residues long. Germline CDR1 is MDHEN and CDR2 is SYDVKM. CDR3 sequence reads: CASSTRQGHTEAFF. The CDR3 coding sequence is TGTGCCAGCAGTACCAGACAGGGTCACACTGAAGCTTTCTTT.

CDR3 bases: TGTGCCAGCAGTTCAGACAGGGCTACTGAAGCTTTCTTT. It specifies CASSSDRATEAFF. The V gene is TRBV13, the J gene TRBJ1-1, with TRBD1 identical over 7 bases. The CDR3 is made up of 13 amino acids. V trimming: 6 bases; J trimming: 5 bases; junction bases outside the gene matches: 6. Germline loops: CDR1 PRHDT, CDR2 FYEKMQ (reference sequence).

In nucleotides, the CDR3 is TGTGCCTGGAGTGTGGGCGGACGAACTCGCAATGAGCAGTTCTTC. This sequence encodes CAWSVGGRTRNEQFF. This chain connects TRBV30 to TRBJ2-1; D remains ambiguous. The germline V gene encodes CDR1 GTSNPN and CDR2 SVGIG (reference sequence). The CDR3 is 15 residues long. V was shortened by 0 bases and J by 6 bases, with 15 bases between the two germline ends.

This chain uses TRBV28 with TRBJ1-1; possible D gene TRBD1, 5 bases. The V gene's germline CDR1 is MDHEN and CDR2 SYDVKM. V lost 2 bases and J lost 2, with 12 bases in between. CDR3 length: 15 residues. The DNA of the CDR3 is TGTGCCAGCAGTTTAACAGGCGAGTATAACACTGAAGCTTTCTTT. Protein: CASSLTGEYNTEAFF.

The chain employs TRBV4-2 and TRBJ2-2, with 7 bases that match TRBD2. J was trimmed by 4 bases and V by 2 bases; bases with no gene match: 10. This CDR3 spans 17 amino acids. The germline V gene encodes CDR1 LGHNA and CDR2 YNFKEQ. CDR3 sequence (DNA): TGTGCCAGCAGCCAAATAGGGGAGGGCCTATCCACCGGGGAGCTGTTTTTT. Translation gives CASSQIGEGLSTGELFF.

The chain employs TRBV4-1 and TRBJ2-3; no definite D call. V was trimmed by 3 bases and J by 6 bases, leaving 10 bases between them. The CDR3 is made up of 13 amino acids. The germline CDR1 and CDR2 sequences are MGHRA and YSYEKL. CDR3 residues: CASSQIEGDTQYF. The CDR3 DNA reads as TGCGCCAGCAGCCAGATAGAAGGGGATACGCAGTATTTT.

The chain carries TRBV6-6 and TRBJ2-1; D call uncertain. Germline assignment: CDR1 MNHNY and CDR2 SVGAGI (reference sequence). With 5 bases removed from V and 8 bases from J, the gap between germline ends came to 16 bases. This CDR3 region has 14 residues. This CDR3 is CASSDFGSMYEQFF. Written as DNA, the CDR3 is TGTGCCAGCAGTGACTTTGGCTCGATGTATGAGCAGTTCTTC.

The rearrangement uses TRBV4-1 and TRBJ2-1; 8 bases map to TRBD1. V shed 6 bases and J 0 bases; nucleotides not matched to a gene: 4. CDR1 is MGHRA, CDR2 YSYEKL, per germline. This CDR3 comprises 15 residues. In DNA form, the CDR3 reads TGCGCCAGCAGGTACAGGGGGAGCTCCTACAATGAGCAGTTCTTC. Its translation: CASRYRGSSYNEQFF.

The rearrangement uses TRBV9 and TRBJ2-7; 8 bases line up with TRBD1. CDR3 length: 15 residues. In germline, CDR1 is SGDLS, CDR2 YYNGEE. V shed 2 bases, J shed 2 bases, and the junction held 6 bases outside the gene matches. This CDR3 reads CASSVRQGPTYEQYF. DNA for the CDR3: TGTGCCAGCAGCGTTCGACAGGGGCCAACCTACGAGCAGTACTTC. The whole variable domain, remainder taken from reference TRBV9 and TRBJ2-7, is DSGVTQTPKHLITATGQRVTLRCSPRSGDLSVYWYQQSLDQGLQFLIQYYNGEERAKGNILERFSAQQFPDLHSELNLSSLELGDSALYFCASSVRQGPTYEQYFGPGTRLTVT.

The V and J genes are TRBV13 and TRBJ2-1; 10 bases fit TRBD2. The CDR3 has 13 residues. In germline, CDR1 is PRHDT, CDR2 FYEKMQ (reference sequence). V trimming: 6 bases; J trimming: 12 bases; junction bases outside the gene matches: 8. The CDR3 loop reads CASRPGLAVGQFF. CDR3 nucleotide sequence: TGTGCCAGCAGACCCGGACTAGCGGTTGGGCAGTTCTTC.

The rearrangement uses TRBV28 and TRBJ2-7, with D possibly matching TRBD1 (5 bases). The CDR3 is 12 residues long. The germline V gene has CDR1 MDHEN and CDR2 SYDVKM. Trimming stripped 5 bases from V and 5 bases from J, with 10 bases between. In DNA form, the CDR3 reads TGTGCCAGCAGTGGCAGGGTAAACGAGCAGTACTTC. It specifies CASSGRVNEQYF.

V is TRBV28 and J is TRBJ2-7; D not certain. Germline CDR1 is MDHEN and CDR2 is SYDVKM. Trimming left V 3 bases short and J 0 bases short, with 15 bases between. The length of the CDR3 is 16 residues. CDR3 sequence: CASSLAPDTLSYEQYF. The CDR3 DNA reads TGTGCCAGCAGTTTGGCCCCAGACACCCTCTCCTACGAGCAGTACTTC.

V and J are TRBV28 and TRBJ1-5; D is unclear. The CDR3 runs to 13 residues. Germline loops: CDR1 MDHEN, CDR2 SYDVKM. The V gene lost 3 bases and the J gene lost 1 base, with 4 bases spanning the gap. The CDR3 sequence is CASSFGSNQPQHF. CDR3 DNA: TGTGCCAGCAGTTTCGGGAGCAATCAGCCCCAGCATTTT. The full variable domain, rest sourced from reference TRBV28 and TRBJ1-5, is DVKVTQSSRYLVKRTGEKVFLECVQDMDHENMFWYRQDPGLGLRLIYFSYDVKMKEKGDIPEGYSVSREKKERFSLILESASTNQTSMYLCASSFGSNQPQHFGDGTRLSIL.

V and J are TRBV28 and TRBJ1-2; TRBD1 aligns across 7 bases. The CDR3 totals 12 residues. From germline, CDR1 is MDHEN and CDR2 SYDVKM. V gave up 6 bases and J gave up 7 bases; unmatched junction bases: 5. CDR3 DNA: TGTGCCAGCAGGGAGGGGGCGCTTGGCTACACCTTC. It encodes CASREGALGYTF.